Listed below are T cell receptor beta chains from one sample, sequenced in a study of T cell responses to AZD1222 COVID-19 vaccine. This table comes from immunoSEQ multiplex PCR, and its TCRdb copy is limited to in-frame clones, with some not included. This table has more than 100,000 clones, 80% to 90% appearing once. The sequences come from peripheral blood, collected on day 0 of AZD1222 vaccination. Every receptor here comes from an adult in good health. CDR3s include the opening cysteine and the closing phenylalanine or tryptophan. A D gene is named only where the DNA matches it firmly. Some rows mark clone size as missing; the rest say once, few, many or name a class of expanded clone.

>.|TRBV28|TRBJ2-5|.|17
CASSGPVTDPRQETQYF
TGTGCCAGCAGTGGACCAGTAACGGACCCACGTCAGGAGACCCAGTACTTC
>.|TRBV5-6|TRBJ1-1|.|11
CASSQNTEAFF
TGTGCCAGCAGCCAGAACACTGAAGCTTTCTTT
>.|TRBV2|TRBJ1-5|.|15
CASSPRGLSNQPQHF
TGTGCCAGCAGTCCGAGGGGCCTTAGCAATCAGCCCCAGCATTTT
>.|TRBV7-8|TRBJ2-7|TRBD2|14
CASSLGGGSYEQYF
TGTGCCAGCAGCCTAGGCGGGGGCTCCTACGAGCAGTACTTC
>.|TRBV5-1|TRBJ1-4|.|14
CASSKTPTNEKLFF
TGCGCCAGCAGCAAGACACCTACTAATGAAAAACTGTTTTTT
>.|TRBV29-1|TRBJ2-7|.|12
CSVAGSEYEQYF
TGCAGCGTTGCCGGGTCAGAATACGAGCAGTACTTC
>.|TRBV28|TRBJ2-7|.|12
CASSTVAYEQYF
TGTGCCAGCAGCACAGTTGCCTACGAGCAGTACTTC
>once|TRBV19|TRBJ2-4|.|14
CASKDPSGKNIQYF
TGTGCCAGTAAAGACCCGAGCGGCAAAAACATTCAGTACTTC
>.|TRBV19|TRBJ2-7|TRBD1|14
CASSRQGAGYEQYF
TGTGCCAGTAGTCGACAGGGGGCTGGATACGAGCAGTACTTC
>.|TRBV3-1/TRBV3-2|TRBJ1-1|.|17
CASSQAGGSNMNTEAFF
TGTGCCAGCAGCCAAGCGGGTGGCAGCAACATGAACACTGAAGCTTTCTTT
>.|TRBV5-1|TRBJ2-7|.|16
CASSPRVDGGPYEQYF
TGCGCCAGCAGCCCGAGGGTCGATGGGGGGCCCTACGAGCAGTACTTC
>.|TRBV18|TRBJ2-1|TRBD2|16
CASSPGGSIRYNEQFF
TGTGCCAGCTCACCCGGCGGGAGTATTAGATACAATGAGCAGTTCTTC
>.|TRBV5-6|TRBJ2-2|.|13
CASSLVLVGELFF
TGTGCCAGCAGCTTGGTTTTAGTCGGGGAGCTGTTTTTT
>.|TRBV15|TRBJ2-3|TRBD2|16
CATSEDRGGDTDTQYF
TGTGCCACCAGCGAAGACCGCGGGGGGGACACAGATACGCAGTATTTT
>once|TRBV5-4|TRBJ2-1|TRBD1|16
CASSFAGTGPTNEQFF
TGTGCCAGCAGCTTTGCCGGGACAGGGCCTACCAATGAGCAGTTCTTC
>once|TRBV7-8|TRBJ1-1|.|13
CASSSTQSTEAFF
TGTGCCAGCAGCTCTACCCAGAGCACTGAAGCTTTCTTT
>.|TRBV11-3|TRBJ2-6|.|17
CASSLGLSSSGANVLTF
TGTGCCAGCAGCTTAGGACTTTCCAGCTCTGGGGCCAACGTCCTGACTTTC
>once|TRBV9|TRBJ2-2|.|12
CASSISTGELFF
TGTGCCAGCAGCATATCTACCGGGGAGCTGTTTTTT
>once|TRBV11-2|TRBJ2-2|.|13
CASTPSNTGELFF
TGTGCCAGCACACCATCGAACACCGGGGAGCTGTTTTTT
>.|TRBV29-1|TRBJ2-7|TRBD1|14
CSVEDLTDRAEQYF
TGCAGCGTTGAAGACCTAACCGACAGGGCCGAGCAGTACTTC
>few|TRBV19|TRBJ1-1|.|13
CASSIDGSSEAFF
TGTGCCAGTAGTATCGATGGGAGTTCCGAAGCTTTCTTT
>.|TRBV11-2|TRBJ2-1|.|12
CASSLAGAFQFF
TGTGCCAGCAGCTTAGCTGGGGCGTTCCAGTTCTTC
>.|TRBV7-9|TRBJ2-2|TRBD2|15
CASSPPGLASGELFF
TGTGCCAGCAGCCCCCCGGGACTAGCGTCCGGGGAGCTGTTTTTT
>.|TRBV7-2|TRBJ1-3|.|13
CASSLVVGNTIYF
TGTGCCAGCAGCTTAGTAGTTGGAAACACCATATATTTT
>.|TRBV7-2|TRBJ2-3|TRBD2|15
CASSLDGGAADTQYF
TGTGCCAGCAGCTTAGACGGGGGGGCGGCAGATACGCAGTATTTT
>once|TRBV10-1|TRBJ1-6|TRBD1|18
CASIYHRDSRSYNSPLHF
TGCGCCAGCATCTATCACCGGGACAGTCGCTCCTATAATTCACCCCTCCACTTT
>.|TRBV30|TRBJ2-3|.|12
CAWSTGADTQYF
TGTGCCTGGAGTACCGGGGCAGATACGCAGTATTTT
>.|TRBV5-1|TRBJ2-7|.|14
CASSLGQSSYEQYF
TGCGCCAGCAGCTTGGGACAGAGCTCCTACGAGCAGTACTTC
>.|TRBV5-1|TRBJ2-7|.|15
CASSLAGTTAWEQYF
TGCGCCAGCAGCTTGGCCGGGACAACTGCCTGGGAGCAGTACTTC
>.|TRBV2|TRBJ2-7|TRBD1|13
CASLHDRADEQYF
TGTGCCAGCTTACATGACAGGGCTGACGAGCAGTACTTC
>.|TRBV15|TRBJ2-7|.|15
CATSRDALPSPEQYF
TGTGCCACCAGCAGAGACGCGTTGCCCTCCCCCGAGCAGTACTTC
>.|TRBV12-5|TRBJ2-1|.|15
CASGLGGLLYNEQFF
TGTGCTAGTGGTTTGGGGGGGCTTCTATACAATGAGCAGTTCTTC
>.|TRBV28|TRBJ1-1|.|15
CASSIHRVWNTEAFF
TGTGCCAGCAGTATTCACAGGGTATGGAACACTGAAGCTTTCTTT
>.|TRBV7-9|TRBJ1-2|TRBD1|18
CASSLGLDRGVPNYGYTF
TGTGCCAGCAGCTTGGGGCTGGACAGGGGAGTCCCTAACTATGGCTACACCTTC
>.|TRBV15|TRBJ1-5|.|13
CATSRTRGQPQHF
TGTGCCACCAGCCGTACGAGGGGTCAGCCCCAGCATTTT
>.|TRBV2|TRBJ2-1|TRBD2|14
CATSLAGSYNEQFF
TGTGCCACCTCACTAGCGGGCTCCTACAATGAGCAGTTCTTC
>once|TRBV4-1|TRBJ2-7|.|15
CASSPTVGLAYEQYF
TGCGCCAGCAGCCCCACCGTAGGGTTAGCCTACGAGCAGTACTTC
>.|TRBV11-2|TRBJ2-7|.|13
CASSFGLPHEQYF
TGTGCCAGCAGCTTTGGTCTACCCCACGAGCAGTACTTC
>once|TRBV11-2|TRBJ2-7|TRBD2|11
CASSSRLGGDF
TGTGCCAGCAGCTCCCGTTTGGGGGGGGACTTC
>.|TRBV9|TRBJ2-1|.|16
CASSVGHLTAHNEQFF
TGTGCCAGCAGCGTAGGTCATTTGACAGCGCACAATGAGCAGTTCTTC
>.|TRBV19|TRBJ2-2|.|14
CASQIYRATGELFF
TGTGCCAGCCAGATATACAGGGCGACCGGGGAGCTGTTTTTT
>.|TRBV12-3/TRBV12-4|TRBJ2-7|.|11
CASTGLTEQYF
TGTGCCAGCACCGGACTAACCGAGCAGTACTTC
>.|TRBV15|TRBJ2-5|TRBD2|16
CATSRGSSGGQETQYF
TGTGCCACCAGCAGAGGGTCTAGCGGGGGCCAAGAGACCCAGTACTTC
>.|TRBV18|TRBJ2-5|TRBD2|15
CASSQNDQGGETQYF
TGTGCCAGCTCGCAAAATGACCAGGGAGGGGAGACCCAGTACTTC
>.|TRBV5-6|TRBJ2-2|TRBD2|19
CASRKRTSGRASGTGELFF
TGTGCCAGCAGGAAGAGAACTAGCGGGAGGGCCTCTGGCACCGGGGAGCTGTTTTTT
>once|TRBV5-1|TRBJ2-7|.|13
CASSFDRLGEQYF
TGCGCCAGCAGCTTCGACAGGTTGGGCGAGCAGTACTTC
>.|TRBV5-1|TRBJ2-4|TRBD1|16
CASSKEPRQGIHIQYF
TGCGCCAGCAGCAAGGAACCCCGACAGGGTATTCACATTCAGTACTTC
>.|TRBV9|TRBJ2-5|TRBD2|17
CASSVGLAGVTQETQYF
TGTGCCAGCAGCGTAGGACTAGCGGGAGTAACTCAAGAGACCCAGTACTTC
>.|TRBV6-1|TRBJ2-2|.|13
CASSDRTNGELFF
TGTGCCAGCAGTGACAGGACTAACGGGGAGCTGTTTTTT
>.|TRBV18|TRBJ2-7|TRBD2|15
CASSPKPSGVSEQYF
TGTGCCAGCTCGCCGAAGCCTAGCGGGGTAAGCGAGCAGTACTTC
>.|TRBV4-3|TRBJ2-2|.|15
CASSQESGWSGELFF
TGCGCCAGCAGCCAAGAGTCGGGGTGGAGCGGGGAGCTGTTTTTT
>.|TRBV18|TRBJ2-1|TRBD1|15
CASSPLGQGSNEQFF
TGTGCCAGCTCACCACTGGGACAGGGTAGCAATGAGCAGTTCTTC